This TCR beta chain was recovered during a study of T cell repertoires in cytomegalovirus infection. Study in general: Recently described HLA-C-restricted plus well-studied HLA-B-restricted CMV epitopes were used. The public TCR beta signatures pointed to both CMV infection and matching HLA type.

This clonotype turned up a few times. Its cognate antigen is unknown. Study outcomes and limitations: Summed frequency of shared TCR beta families picked out CMV carriers who also had the relevant HLA. Clonotype analysis showed dominance of the ex vivo response by HLA-C-restricted CMV-specific TCR beta clonotypes.

TCRdb used MiXCR to reprocess the reads, holding one entry per CDR3 protein. Of around 750,000 distinct CDR3 sequences detected, approximately 30% appear once; the ten largest clones hold around 11%. Germline V gene lookup returns CDR1 MNHEY and CDR2 SMNVEV (reference sequence). Trimming removed 3 bases from V and 7 bases from J, with 15 bases in between. The CDR3 has 14 amino acids. The chain links TRBV27 to TRBJ1-2, with D possibly being TRBD1 (5 bases). Material: cultured CD8+ T cells from PBMCs, obtained from culture after CMV antigen stimulation. The TCR sequence derives from a human donor in good health (CMV status not recorded). Some clones in this sample may be carry-over from other donors' samples. The CDR3 protein is CASSLSGGIGGYTF. CDR3 DNA: TGTGCCAGCAGTTTGTCCGGGGGAATCGGTGGCTACACCTTC.